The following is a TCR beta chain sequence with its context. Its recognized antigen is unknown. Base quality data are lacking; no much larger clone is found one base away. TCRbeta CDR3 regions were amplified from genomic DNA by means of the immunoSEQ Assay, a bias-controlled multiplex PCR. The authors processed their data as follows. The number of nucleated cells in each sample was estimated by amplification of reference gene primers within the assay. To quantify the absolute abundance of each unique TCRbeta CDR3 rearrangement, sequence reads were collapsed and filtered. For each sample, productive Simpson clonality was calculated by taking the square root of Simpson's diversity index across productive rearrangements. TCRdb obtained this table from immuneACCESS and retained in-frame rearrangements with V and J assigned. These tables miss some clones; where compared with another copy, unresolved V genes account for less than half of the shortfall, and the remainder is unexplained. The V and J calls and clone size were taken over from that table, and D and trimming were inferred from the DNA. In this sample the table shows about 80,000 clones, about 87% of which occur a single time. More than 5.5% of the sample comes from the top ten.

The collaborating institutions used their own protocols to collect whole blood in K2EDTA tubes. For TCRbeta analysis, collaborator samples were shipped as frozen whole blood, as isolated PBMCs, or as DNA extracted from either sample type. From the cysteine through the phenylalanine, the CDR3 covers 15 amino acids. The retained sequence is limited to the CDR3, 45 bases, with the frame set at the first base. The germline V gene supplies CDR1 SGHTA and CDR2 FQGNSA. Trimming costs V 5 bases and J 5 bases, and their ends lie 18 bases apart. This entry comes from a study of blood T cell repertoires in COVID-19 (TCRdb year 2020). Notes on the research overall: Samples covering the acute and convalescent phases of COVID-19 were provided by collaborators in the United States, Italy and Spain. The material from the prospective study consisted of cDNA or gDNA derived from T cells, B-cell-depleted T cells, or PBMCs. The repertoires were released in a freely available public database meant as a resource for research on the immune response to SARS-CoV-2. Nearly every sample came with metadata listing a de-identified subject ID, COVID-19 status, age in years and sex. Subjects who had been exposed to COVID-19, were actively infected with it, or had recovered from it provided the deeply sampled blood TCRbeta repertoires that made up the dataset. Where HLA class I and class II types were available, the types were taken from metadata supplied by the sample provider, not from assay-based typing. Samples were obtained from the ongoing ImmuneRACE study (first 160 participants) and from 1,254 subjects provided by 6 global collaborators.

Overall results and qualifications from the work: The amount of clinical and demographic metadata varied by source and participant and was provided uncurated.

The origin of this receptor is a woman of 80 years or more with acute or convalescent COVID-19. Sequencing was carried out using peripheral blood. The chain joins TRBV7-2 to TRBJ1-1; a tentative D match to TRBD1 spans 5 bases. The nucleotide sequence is TGTGCCAGCAGCCCGCCTGGAGGGGTATGGACTGAAGCTTTCTTT. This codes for CASSPPGGVWTEAFF.